The present TCR beta chain was sequenced within a study of cytomegalovirus exposure and HLA in healthy donors. Trimming at V came to 2 bases and at J to 2 bases, leaving 12 bases not matched to a gene. Germline CDR1 GTSNPN, CDR2 SVGIG (reference sequence). The CDR3 is 18 residues long. PCR amplification relied on 60 Vbeta primers (plus 13 Jbeta primers). The table came from immunoSEQ multiplex PCR; TCRdb's copy has only in-frame clones and leaves some out. The data show roughly 100,000 clones, over 65% seen once. This sequence joins TRBV30 and TRBJ2-5; 12 bases are a match to TRBD2. Material for sequencing was PBMCs. This clonotype originated in a man aged 35-49 years in good health and CMV-seronegative. CDR3 bases: TGTGCCTGGAGTCCTCGACCCGGGACTAGCGGGTTTCAAGAGACCCAGTACTTC. This codes for CAWSPRPGTSGFQETQYF.